One T cell receptor beta chain is described in this entry. This sample is drawn from a study of blood T cell repertoires in COVID-19. Across the whole study: Samples of COVID-19 (acute and convalescent) were obtained from the United States, Italy and Spain.

Only in-frame clones appear in the TCRdb table, and some are missing; sequencing was by immunoSEQ multiplex PCR. The sample holds about 270,000 clones, approximately 77% seen once. V was shortened by 5 bases and J by 5 bases, with 28 bases between the two germline ends. CDR1 and CDR2 (germline): MDHEN, SYDVKM. The length of the CDR3 is 18 residues. V is TRBV28 and J is TRBJ2-7; tentative D call: TRBD1 (6 bases). This receptor was identified in a woman between 18 and 29 years old with acute or convalescent COVID-19. Sequenced material: peripheral blood. DNA for the CDR3: TGTGCCAGCAGTCCGACAGGTATTCGGCCATCCGGGGAGAACGAGCAGTACTTC. It translates to CASSPTGIRPSGENEQYF.